The rows below give T cell receptor beta chains drawn from one sample of a study of technical replicates of blood from a few donors. Assay used: immunoSEQ multiplex PCR; TCRdb lists only in-frame clones, some missing. Among some 70,000 clones listed, around 87% were seen once. The specimen was PBMCs. The receptor set was obtained from a human donor in good health. Some clones in this sample may be carry-over from other donors' samples. The CDR3 runs from the conserved cysteine through the conserved F or W. A D gene is named only where the DNA matches it firmly. Only part of the rows carry a size: once, few, many, or a class if the clone is expanded.

size	V	J	D	DNA	CDR3
-	TRBV25-1	TRBJ1-5	-	TGTGCCAGCAGTGAACTGGGGACTTCGGACAATCAGCCCCAGCATTTT	CASSELGTSDNQPQHF
-	TRBV6-1	TRBJ2-1	TRBD2	TGTGCCAGCAGTGAGGATTCGGGAGGCCCCCAGTTCTTC	CASSEDSGGPQFF
-	TRBV29-1	TRBJ2-7	-	TGCAGCGTTGAGGACATTTACGAGCAGTACTTC	CSVEDIYEQYF
many	TRBV21-1	TRBJ1-1	-	TGTGCCAGCAGCAAAGACGGCGGGAACGGGGACACTGAAGCTTTCTTT	CASSKDGGNGDTEAFF
-	TRBV2	TRBJ1-3	-	TGTGCCAGCTGGCCGGGATCAGGAAACACCATATATTTT	CASWPGSGNTIYF
-	TRBV2	TRBJ2-1	-	TGTGCCAGCAGTGAAGCAAGTGCGATCCTATACAATGAGCAGTTCTTC	CASSEASAILYNEQFF
-	TRBV7-8	TRBJ2-2	-	TGTGCCAGCAGCCCACAAATGGAGCTGTTTTTT	CASSPQMELFF
-	TRBV5-4	TRBJ1-4	-	TGTGCCAGCAGCTTGTACCCCGCTCGGGCAACTAATGAAAAACTGTTTTTT	CASSLYPARATNEKLFF
-	TRBV18	TRBJ1-4	-	TGTGCCAGCTCACCGACCTCGGGAGGGAGAATGTTTTTT	CASSPTSGGRMFF
-	TRBV5-1	TRBJ2-1	-	TGCGCCAGCAGCTTGGCCCCCCGTAATGAGCAGTTCTTC	CASSLAPRNEQFF
-	TRBV5-1	TRBJ1-1	TRBD1	TGCGCCAGCAGACGGACAGGGGGCTCAACTGAAGCTTTCTTT	CASRRTGGSTEAFF